This record looks at one T cell receptor beta chain sequence and its context. Its antigen remains unidentified. The data were taken from a study of shared clonotypes between healthy human individuals. V was clipped by 4 bases and J by 0 bases, with 15 bases between them. Germline-derived CDR1 and CDR2 are SGDLS and YYNGEE. The CDR3 is made up of 16 amino acids. The method was immunoSEQ multiplex PCR; TCRdb's version includes in-frame clones alone and lacks a portion of them. This table has under 1,100,000 clones, approximately 72% appearing once. The study's findings and limits: All-four-donor shared clonotypes had higher generation probabilities than non-shared clonotypes did. Deeper or shallower sequencing was expected to change how clonotypes are shared among donors.

This rearrangement joins TRBV9 to TRBJ2-3; D is possibly TRBD1 (6 bases). Sequences were obtained from memory CD4+ T cells sorted from blood. Noted subset: CD45RA-negative fraction. The clonotype comes from a young man in good health. DNA of the CDR3: TGTGCCAGCAGCCCGAGGGGACACCCGAGCACAGATACGCAGTATTTT. Encoded protein: CASSPRGHPSTDTQYF.